Here is one T cell receptor (beta chain) with its context. The sample is drawn from a study of blood T cell repertoires in COVID-19. As for the study in general: Both acute and convalescent COVID-19 samples were obtained from the United States, Italy and Spain.

The germline V gene has CDR1 MRHNA and CDR2 SNTAGT. The CDR3 has 15 amino acids. J lost 8 bases, V lost 4 bases, and 12 bases had no gene match. Profiled with immunoSEQ multiplex PCR; TCRdb holds only in-frame clones, not every one. The data hold about 140,000 clones, with approximately 84% observed a single time. This receptor was identified in a human donor in a cohort sampled during active COVID-19. V gene TRBV6-4 combines with J gene TRBJ1-2; 8 bases align to TRBD1. The material sequenced was peripheral blood. The CDR3 DNA sequence: TGTGCCAGCAGTGCCGAGGGACAGGTTTCCGGAGGCTACACCTTC. Protein product: CASSAEGQVSGGYTF.